In this sample, the clone carrying this TCR beta chain turned up a few times. Its antigen is still unknown. Coculturing was carried out on the mixed lymphocyte reaction cells. It lasted 6 days and was done at 37°C. CFSE was used to stain responder PBMCs and Violet Dye to stain stimulator PBMCs, which were then pooled 1:1. This sample stems from a study of siplizumab effects on memory and regulatory T cells. Study results and caveats: Proliferating clones, CD4+ or CD8+, lacked an assignable naive or memory phenotype in roughly 75-95% of cases. The mean Treg-derived percentage of mappable alloreactive CD4+ clones was approximately 70% with siplizumab compared with approximately 30% in controls. A minor share of alloreactive clones matched unstimulated subsets.

Here immunoSEQ multiplex PCR was the method, and the copy in TCRdb shows in-frame clones only, minus some. The sample holds about 10,000 clones, 46% seen once. Per the germline V gene, CDR1 is MNHNS and CDR2 is SASEGT. V lost 1 base and J lost 3, with 13 bases in between. CDR3 length equals 15 residues. The sequenced sample was CFSE-low (dividing) CD4+ T cells sorted from an allogeneic mixed lymphocyte reaction. The gene calls are TRBV6-1 and TRBJ2-7; D is perhaps TRBD2 (6 bases). The TCR originated in a human donor in good health; the cells came from an allogeneic mixed lymphocyte reaction. The CDR3 DNA follows: TGTGCCAGCAGTGAAGGCAGGGTTAGCGGCTACGAGCAGTACTTC. Residues: CASSEGRVSGYEQYF.